These 4 T cell receptor beta chains came from one sample sequenced in a study of T cell repertoires in cytomegalovirus infection. TCRdb analysed the reads with MiXCR anew, one entry per CDR3 protein. In the table there are approximately 700,000 distinct CDR3 sequences, approximately 40% of which are singletons. Source material: PBMCs. The receptor set was obtained from a human donor in good health (CMV status not recorded). Some clones in this sample may be carry-over from other donors' samples.

This clonotype occurred a few times. This CDR3 reads CASSPHGGTGVGDTQYF. The CDR3 DNA follows: TGTGCCAGCAGCCCACACGGGGGGACAGGGGTGGGAGATACGCAGTATTTT. The chain joins TRBV9 to TRBJ2-3, with 10 bases fitting TRBD1. Trimming removed 4 bases from V and 5 bases from J; junction bases left unmatched: 13. There are 17 residues in the CDR3. CDR1 is SGDLS, CDR2 YYNGEE, per germline.

Only a few counts were recorded for this clonotype. A junction end diverges from the germline sequence, so it may reflect a read error. CDR3 protein: CASSLEGKEDF. In nucleotides, the CDR3 is TGCGCCAGCAGCTTGGAAGGGAAAGAGGACTTC. This rearrangement joins TRBV5-1 to TRBJ2-5, with D unresolved. Germline V CDR1 and CDR2: SGHRS, YFSETQ. This CDR3 is 11 amino acids long.

The chain combines TRBV7-8 with TRBJ2-2; no clear D gene. V was trimmed by 4 bases and J by 3 bases, leaving 18 bases between them. The CDR3 sequence is 17 residues long. Germline assignment: CDR1 SGHVS and CDR2 FQNEAQ. The CDR3 is CASSSTLWTKDTGELFF. In DNA form, the CDR3 reads TGTGCCAGCAGCTCTACCCTCTGGACCAAGGACACCGGGGAGCTGTTTTTT.

J is TRBJ2-3 and V is TRBV5-4; 8 bases agree with TRBD1. Germline lookup yields CDR1 SGHNT and CDR2 YYREEE (reference sequence). Trimming cost V 4 bases and J 4 bases; bases outside gene matches: 11. This CDR3 has 16 amino acids. Here the CDR3 reads CASSQGTGGSADTQYF. DNA for the CDR3: TGTGCCAGCAGCCAGGGGACAGGAGGGTCGGCAGATACGCAGTATTTT.